Listed here is a single TCR beta chain. These data originate in a study of PD-L1 blockade in urothelial cancer. Background on the study: Patients' histories included 0 to 3 prior chemotherapy regimens.

The data were produced by immunoSEQ multiplex PCR, yet TCRdb's version contains in-frame clones alone and is incomplete. The data contain tens of thousands of clones, 90% of them singletons. The CDR3 covers 12 residues. Trimming pared 9 bases from V and 3 bases from J, leaving 9 bases between. Per germline, CDR1 WNHNN and CDR2 SYGVQD (reference sequence). Time point of the sample: pretreatment peripheral blood. The sequence came from a man aged 70-80 years with urothelial cancer. The rearrangement uses TRBV10-1 and TRBJ2-1; no clear D gene. Sequences were derived from PBMCs, sampled around atezolizumab (anti-PD-L1) treatment. DNA for the CDR3: TGCGCCAGATGGGCCGACTACAATGAGCAGTTCTTC. Translation: CARWADYNEQFF.